The entry below describes one T cell receptor beta chain. Antigen specificity is unknown. The data are from a study of STAT5B mutations in CD4+ large granular lymphocyte leukemia. Findings of the study overall: 8/27 top patient clones versus 2/35 control clones were TRBV06-family.

Profiling relied on immunoSEQ multiplex PCR, and the TCRdb table lists in-frame clones only, not all of them. Of about 33,000 clones in the sample, roughly 72% were seen once. Trimming took off 5 bases at V and 7 bases at J, with 14 bases between the two ends. In germline, CDR1 is MNHEY, CDR2 SVGAGI. The CDR3 sequence is 13 residues long. Sequencing used CD4+ T cells from blood buffy coats. This rearrangement joins TRBV6-5 to TRBJ1-1; tentatively, D is TRBD1 (6 bases). The receptor was isolated from a human donor in good health. The CDR3 loop is CASSKQGNYEAFF. For the CDR3, the DNA is TGTGCCAGCAGTAAACAGGGTAATTATGAAGCTTTCTTT.